This T cell receptor (beta chain) was captured by sequencing in a study of T cell changes during pregnancy in multiple sclerosis. Data came from immunoSEQ multiplex PCR; TCRdb stores just in-frame clones and leaves some out. The data contain roughly 48,000 clones, about 88% of them singletons. CDR3 length: 14 residues. The trim removed 4 bases at V and 6 bases at J, leaving 5 bases unmatched. The V gene's germline CDR1 is MNHNS and CDR2 SASEGT. The TCR originated in a female donor with multiple sclerosis, enrolled in a pregnancy study. The material sequenced was CD4+ T cells from peripheral blood mononuclear cells, taken in the second trimester of pregnancy. The chain combines TRBV6-1 with TRBJ2-7, with 11 positions matching TRBD1. The CDR3 loop reads CASSAGQGVFEQYF. CDR3 in DNA: TGTGCCAGCAGTGCGGGACAGGGGGTGTTCGAGCAGTACTTC.